Listed below are T cell receptor beta chains from one sample, sequenced in a study of follicular helper T cells after annual influenza vaccination. Libraries were prepared by immunoSEQ multiplex PCR; TCRdb keeps only in-frame clonotypes and omits some of them. The sample carries 6,000 to 7,500 clones, around 84% recorded once. Sequencing was performed on CXCR5- memory CD4+ T cells sorted from blood, taken 7 days after influenza vaccination. All receptors derive from an adult who received the influenza vaccine. CDR3s include the opening cysteine and the closing phenylalanine or tryptophan. The D gene is left open where the match is weak. A row's size may be missing; if present it is once, few, many or a size class.

TRBV27,TRBJ2-5,-,-,TGTGCCACCGCAGACGGGGTAAAAGAGACCCAGTACTTC,CATADGVKETQYF
TRBV5-6,TRBJ2-2,-,-,TGTGCCAGCAGCATCAATGCCGGGGAGCTGTTTTTT,CASSINAGELFF
TRBV28,TRBJ1-5,-,-,TGTGCCAGCCGTATTCGCTTGGGGGGGAAGGATAGCAATCAGCCCCAGCATTTT,CASRIRLGGKDSNQPQHF
TRBV2,TRBJ2-3,TRBD2,-,TGTGCCAGCAGTGAGACTAGCGGGAGAAATACGCAGTATTTT,CASSETSGRNTQYF
TRBV18,TRBJ2-7,-,-,TGTGCCAGCTCCCCCCGGGCAGGCTCCTACGAGCAGTACTTC,CASSPRAGSYEQYF
TRBV21-1,TRBJ2-7,-,few,TGTGCCAGCAGCAAAGCAGGAGGCCCTATCTACGAGCAGTACTTC,CASSKAGGPIYEQYF
TRBV2,TRBJ2-5,TRBD2,-,TGTGCCAGCACCCAAACGGTAGCGGGGGGGCTGCAGACCCAGTACTTC,CASTQTVAGGLQTQYF
TRBV7-2,TRBJ2-7,-,-,TGTGCCAGCAGCTCGTTCTACGAGCAGTACTTC,CASSSFYEQYF
TRBV7-9,TRBJ2-1,-,-,TGTGCCAGCAGCCGCGGCTTTGAGAATAATAATGAGCAGTTCTTC,CASSRGFENNNEQFF
TRBV7-9,TRBJ2-2,-,few,TGTGCCAGCAGCCGATCGGACGGGGAGCTGTTTTTT,CASSRSDGELFF
TRBV11-2,TRBJ2-2,-,-,TGTGCCAGCAGCCCCTACCTCGGGACACACACCGGGGAGCTGTTTTTT,CASSPYLGTHTGELFF
TRBV6-6,TRBJ1-2,-,-,TGTGCCAGCAGGAACCCATTGGATGGGAACGATGGCTACACCTTC,CASRNPLDGNDGYTF
TRBV4-1,TRBJ1-3,-,-,TGCGCCAGCAGCTTTACCTGGTCGTCGGGGGCCTCTGGAAACACCATATATTTT,CASSFTWSSGASGNTIYF
TRBV2,TRBJ1-5,-,few,TGTGCCAGCACGCTGTCCCCAGAGCAGCCCCAGCATTTT,CASTLSPEQPQHF
TRBV15,TRBJ2-7,TRBD1,-,TGTGCCACCAGCAGAGATCCAGGACAGGGTTTAGTGCAGTACTTC,CATSRDPGQGLVQYF
TRBV6-5,TRBJ1-1,-,-,TGTGCCAGCAGGAGGGGCTTGAACACTGAAGCTTTCTTT,CASRRGLNTEAFF
TRBV7-8,TRBJ2-7,-,few,TGTGCCAGCAGCTTAAACGGGGTCTACGAGCAGTACTTC,CASSLNGVYEQYF
TRBV7-9,TRBJ1-4,-,-,TGTGCCAGCAGCTTTGATTCGTCCGGCGAACTGTTTTTT,CASSFDSSGELFF